A selection of T cell receptor beta chains follows, all from one sample in a study of blood T cells in healthy people across ages. Using its own MiXCR run on the 5' RACE reads, TCRdb lists one record per CDR3 protein. Found here are over a million distinct CDR3 sequences, around 45% of them singletons; the top ten hold approximately 17%. What was sequenced was blood. The receptors were sampled from a woman aged 55-75 years in good health. Both conserved end residues are part of each CDR3. The D gene is left open where the match is weak. Size tells how often a clone was seen (once, few, many) or the class of an expanded clone, and some rows leave it out.

>14|TRBV4-2|TRBJ2-5|.|TRBD2
CASSSRTSLETQYF
TGTGCCAGCAGCTCTCGGACTAGCTTGGAGACCCAGTACTTC
>13|TRBV20-1|TRBJ2-5|.|.
CGARPGQVQTQYF
TGCGGTGCTAGGCCAGGGCAGGTTCAGACCCAGTACTTC
>16|TRBV10-1|TRBJ2-3|few|TRBD1
CASSFPGQRSTDTQYF
TGCGCCAGCAGTTTTCCGGGACAGCGAAGCACAGATACGCAGTATTTT
>16|TRBV3-1|TRBJ2-7|.|TRBD1
CASSQGPRDRAYEQYF
TGTGCCAGCAGCCAAGGCCCGCGGGACAGGGCCTACGAGCAGTACTTC
>16|TRBV2|TRBJ2-6|few|.
CASAPQGLTGANVLTF
TGTGCCAGCGCACCCCAGGGATTGACTGGGGCCAACGTCCTGACTTTC
>13|TRBV20-1|TRBJ2-1|.|TRBD2
CSGIAGAVGEQFF
TGCAGCGGAATAGCGGGAGCAGTAGGGGAGCAGTTCTTC
>14|TRBV6-6|TRBJ2-3|.|TRBD1
CASRDRGLTDTQYF
TGTGCCAGCAGAGACAGGGGTCTTACAGATACGCAGTATTTT
>13|TRBV29-1|TRBJ2-7|many|TRBD2
CSVKGSGNYEQYF
TGCAGCGTAAAAGGTAGCGGGAACTACGAGCAGTACTTC
>13|TRBV20-1|TRBJ1-2|few|.
CSAFLPGSYGYTF
TGCAGTGCTTTCCTCCCAGGCTCATATGGCTACACCTTC
>14|TRBV6-2/TRBV6-3|TRBJ1-5|few|TRBD1
CASTTGGGKQPQHF
TGTGCCAGCACAACTGGAGGGGGCAAACAGCCCCAGCATTTT
>11|TRBV20-1|TRBJ1-1|.|.
CSARGASEAFF
TGCAGTGCGCGTGGGGCGTCGGAAGCTTTCTTT
>16|TRBV5-5|TRBJ1-2|.|.
CASSRNLDRLDYGYTF
TGTGCCAGCAGCCGTAATCTCGACAGGCTCGACTATGGCTACACCTTC
>12|TRBV24-1|TRBJ2-1|.|.
CATSDFVDEQFF
TGTGCCACCAGTGATTTCGTCGATGAGCAGTTCTTC